This T cell receptor (beta chain) was recovered during a study of cytomegalovirus exposure and HLA in healthy donors. Study-level findings and limits: Most sequenced TCRs were rare (though some public TCRs occurred in many donors). Reportedly, cytomegalovirus status was diagnosed with high sensitivity and specificity. According to the study, around 180 TCR beta chains were cytomegalovirus-associated.

J lost 4 bases, V lost 3 bases, and 9 bases had no gene match. The CDR3 is 16 residues long. Looked up from germline, CDR1 is SGHAT and CDR2 is FQNNGV. About this clone itself: Its specificity is unknown.

The PCR used 60 Vbeta and 13 Jbeta primers. Profiled with immunoSEQ multiplex PCR; TCRdb holds only in-frame clones, not every one. The table shows about 69,000 clones, with roughly 68% occurring only once. This sequence was found in a woman in her sixties or seventies in good health and CMV-seropositive. The chain is built from TRBV11-2 and TRBJ1-2; TRBD1 agrees at 9 bases. The sample comprised PBMCs. The CDR3 DNA is TGTGCCAGCAGCTTTACGGGGACAGGGAGTCTCTATGGCTACACCTTC. The encoded protein is CASSFTGTGSLYGYTF.